This entry lists 3 T cell receptor beta chains sequenced from one sample in a study of T-cell reconstitution after alpha-beta-depleted transplantation in children. It was with unique molecular identifiers that the TCRbeta library was prepared. Via MiXCR, TCRdb re-called the PCR reads, giving one row per CDR3 protein. The data show 500,000 or so distinct CDR3 sequences, with around 10% seen just once and about 14% held by the top ten. This material consisted of PBMCs, mostly from graft donor cells, taken 180 days after TCRalphabeta/CD19-depleted stem cell transplant. Every receptor here comes from a female patient aged 2-15 years who had a stem cell transplant for aplastic anemia, so the T cells may come from the graft donor.

This clonotype was observed many times. The chain employs TRBV10-3 and TRBJ2-5; the D gene is possibly TRBD2 (5 bases). The V and J ends lost 3 bases and 5 bases respectively, with 10 bases between them. Germline values: CDR1 ENHRY, CDR2 SYGVKD. This CDR3 is 13 amino acids long. The CDR3 is CAISDEGSETQYF. The CDR3 coding sequence is TGTGCCATCAGTGATGAGGGCTCGGAGACCCAGTACTTC.

This clonotype turned up a few times. The CDR3 DNA reads as TGTGCCAGCAGCCGTTTTGCGGACGGCGGGGAGCTGTTTTTT. Translation: CASSRFADGGELFF. This chain links TRBV7-2 with TRBJ2-2; no definite D call. The ends were cut back, 5 bases at V and 7 bases at J, with 14 bases in the middle. The germline gives CDR1 SGHTA, CDR2 FQGNSA. The CDR3 runs 14 residues.

The sample holds a few counts of this clonotype. The V gene is TRBV29-1, the J gene TRBJ1-1; D remains unclear. Trimming cost V 4 bases and J 1 base, with 7 bases left between them. Germline lookup yields CDR1 SQVTM and CDR2 ANQGSEA. The CDR3 runs to 12 residues. CDR3: CSVVPGNTEAFF. The CDR3 region has the DNA TGCAGCGTTGTGCCAGGGAACACTGAAGCTTTCTTT.